Detailed here is one T cell receptor (beta chain). The sample originates from a study of control samples from healthy donors and cancer patients. Sequencing used immunoSEQ multiplex PCR; TCRdb keeps in-frame clones, though not all of them. The data show about 140,000 clones, with about 90% seen just once and 7.1% held by the top ten. V gave up 3 bases and J gave up 6 bases, with 12 bases separating them. CDR1 is SGHVS and CDR2 is FNYEAQ in the germline V gene. This CDR3 is built from 14 residues. The receptor's source is a young man in good health. Sequenced: blood. V is TRBV7-6 and J is TRBJ1-5, with D unclear. This chain's CDR3 is CASSLSASGQPQHF. The CDR3 region has the DNA TGTGCCAGCAGCTTGTCGGCGTCGGGTCAGCCCCAGCATTTT.